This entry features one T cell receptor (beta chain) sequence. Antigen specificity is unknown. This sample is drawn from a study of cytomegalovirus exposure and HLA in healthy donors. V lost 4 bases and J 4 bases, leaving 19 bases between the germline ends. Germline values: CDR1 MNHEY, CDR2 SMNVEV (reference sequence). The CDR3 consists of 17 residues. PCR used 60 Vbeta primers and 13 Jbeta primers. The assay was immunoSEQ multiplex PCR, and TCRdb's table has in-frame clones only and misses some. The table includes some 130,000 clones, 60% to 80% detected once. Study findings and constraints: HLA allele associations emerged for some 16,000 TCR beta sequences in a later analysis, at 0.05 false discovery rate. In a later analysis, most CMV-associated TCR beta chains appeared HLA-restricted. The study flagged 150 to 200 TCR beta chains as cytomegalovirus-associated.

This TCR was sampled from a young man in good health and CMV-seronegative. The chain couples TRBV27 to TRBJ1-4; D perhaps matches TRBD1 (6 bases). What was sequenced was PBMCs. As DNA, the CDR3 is TGTGCCAGCAGTTCCCTGGAAGGACAGCTGAATAATGAAAAACTGTTTTTT. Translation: CASSSLEGQLNNEKLFF.